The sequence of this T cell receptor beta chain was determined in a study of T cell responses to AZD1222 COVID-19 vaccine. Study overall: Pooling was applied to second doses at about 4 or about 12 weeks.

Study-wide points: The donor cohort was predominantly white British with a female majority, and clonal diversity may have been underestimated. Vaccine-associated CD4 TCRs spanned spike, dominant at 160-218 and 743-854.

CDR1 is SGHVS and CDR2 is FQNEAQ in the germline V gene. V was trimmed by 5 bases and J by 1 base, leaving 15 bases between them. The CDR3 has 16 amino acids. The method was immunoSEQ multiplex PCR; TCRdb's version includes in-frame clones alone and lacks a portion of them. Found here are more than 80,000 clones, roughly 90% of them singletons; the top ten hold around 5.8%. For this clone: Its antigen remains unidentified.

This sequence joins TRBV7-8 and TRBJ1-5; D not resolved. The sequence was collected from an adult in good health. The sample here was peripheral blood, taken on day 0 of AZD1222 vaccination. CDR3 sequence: CASSPSNGRSNQPQHF. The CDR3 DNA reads TGTGCCAGCAGCCCCTCCAACGGCAGGAGCAATCAGCCCCAGCATTTT.